One and the same sample provided the 19 T cell receptor beta chains below, sequenced in a study of radiation and T cells in renal cell carcinoma. The assay was immunoSEQ multiplex PCR, and TCRdb's table has in-frame clones only and misses some. The sample lists around 74,000 clones; approximately 87% were seen once. Time point specified: blood 4 weeks post-SBRT, at nephrectomy. Treatment noted: 15 Gy SBRT to primary tumor, nephrectomy 4 weeks later. The sample here was blood, taken from a patient whose treatment included radiotherapy and nephrectomy. The origin of the receptors is a woman aged 55-69 years with renal cell carcinoma.

The rearrangement joins TRBV14 to TRBJ2-7; D call uncertain. V shed 0 bases and J shed 9 bases, with 15 bases lying between them. The CDR3 spans 14 residues. The germline V gene encodes CDR1 SGHDN and CDR2 FVKESK. The CDR3 coding sequence is TGTGCCAGCAGCCAAGATTACTCCCTCCGAGGGCAGTACTTC. Translation gives CASSQDYSLRGQYF.

This clone was seen a handful of times. The V and J genes are TRBV6-5 and TRBJ1-1; 7 nucleotides align to TRBD1. The CDR3 totals 13 residues. Germline lookup yields CDR1 MNHEY and CDR2 SVGAGI. After removal of 6 bases from V and 10 bases from J, the junction contained 11 bases not matched to a gene. The CDR3, as DNA: TGTGCCAGCAGGTCTACCCACAGGGGTGCAGCTTTCTTT. Protein product: CASRSTHRGAAFF.

This sequence joins TRBV7-9 and TRBJ1-2; 7 nucleotides line up with TRBD1. V trimming: 5 bases; J trimming: 6 bases; junction bases outside the gene matches: 18. The CDR3 has 17 residues. CDR1 and CDR2 from the germline V gene are SEHNR and FQNEAQ (reference sequence). The CDR3 reads CASSGTVEGAWSDGYTF. In nucleotides, the CDR3 is TGTGCCAGCAGCGGCACCGTCGAGGGGGCCTGGTCTGATGGCTACACCTTC.

The J gene is TRBJ1-3, the V gene TRBV6-1, with a weak D call TRBD1 (5 bases). The germline gives CDR1 MNHNS, CDR2 SASEGT. This CDR3 has 15 residues. Trimming pared 6 bases from V and 1 base from J, leaving 13 bases between. DNA for the CDR3: TGTGCCAGCAGGAGCCAGGGTTATTCTGGAAACACCATATATTTT. As protein: CASRSQGYSGNTIYF.

This chain uses TRBV11-3 with TRBJ2-2, with D unclear. This CDR3 has 12 amino acids. Trimming stripped 3 bases from V and 7 bases from J, with 6 bases between. The germline gives CDR1 SGHNT, CDR2 YENEEA. The CDR3 loop reads CASSFNYGELFF. The CDR3 nucleotides read TGTGCCAGCAGCTTCAACTACGGGGAGCTGTTTTTT.

The J gene is TRBJ1-4, the V gene TRBV6-5; 7 bases agree with TRBD1. This CDR3 has 15 residues. The V gene's germline CDR1 is MNHEY and CDR2 SVGAGI. V shed 4 bases, J shed 8 bases, and the junction held 10 bases outside the gene matches. DNA for the CDR3: TGTGCCAGCAGTTTTTATAGAGGGGGCAGGGAAAAACTGTTTTTT. Translated, it gives CASSFYRGGREKLFF.

The rearrangement uses TRBV18 and TRBJ2-1; D uncertain. This CDR3 has 16 amino acids. V was pared by 3 bases and J by 0 bases, with 12 bases between. In germline, CDR1 is KGHSH, CDR2 LQKENI. The CDR3 loop reads CASSPRSASSYNEQFF. CDR3 bases: TGTGCCAGCTCACCCCGGTCAGCAAGCTCCTACAATGAGCAGTTCTTC.

The genes are TRBV9 and TRBJ2-7; no clear D. V was trimmed by 0 bases and J by 2 bases, leaving 6 bases between them. The CDR3 covers 13 residues. The germline gives CDR1 SGDLS, CDR2 YYNGEE. The CDR3 loop reads CASSVDPTYEQYF. The CDR3 DNA reads as TGTGCCAGCAGCGTAGATCCTACCTACGAGCAGTACTTC.

CDR3 bases: TGTGCCAGTAAAAGTCGGGAGAGCTACAATGAGCAGTTCTTC. Amino acid sequence: CASKSRESYNEQFF. V gene TRBV19 combines with J gene TRBJ2-1; tentatively, D is TRBD2 (6 bases). Germline V CDR1 and CDR2: LNHDA, SQIVND (reference sequence). The CDR3 is 14 residues long. Trimming cost V 7 bases and J 3 bases, with 13 bases left between them.

This clone appeared a few times. The gene calls are TRBV19 and TRBJ2-7, with D possibly being TRBD2 (6 bases). The ends were cut back, 3 bases at V and 3 bases at J, with 9 bases in the middle. CDR1 and CDR2 from the germline V gene are LNHDA and SQIVND (reference sequence). CDR3 length: 13 amino acids. The CDR3 reads CASSMEGHYEQYF. CDR3 DNA: TGTGCCAGTAGTATGGAGGGGCACTACGAGCAGTACTTC.

The gene calls are TRBV18 and TRBJ2-1; 12 bases fit TRBD2. V shed 4 bases, J shed 10 bases, and the junction held 2 bases outside the gene matches. The germline V gene has CDR1 KGHSH and CDR2 LQKENI. The CDR3 totals 13 residues. CDR3 coding DNA: TGTGCCAGCTCACGACTAGCGGGAGAGGAGCAGTTCTTC. This translates into CASSRLAGEEQFF.

This clone came up a few times. The chain employs TRBV10-3 and TRBJ2-1, with D maybe TRBD2 (6 bases). V dropped 5 bases and J dropped 6 bases, with 20 bases sitting between them. The length of the CDR3 is 16 residues. Looked up from germline, CDR1 is ENHRY and CDR2 is SYGVKD. The CDR3: CAISTTGTPTVNEQFF. The CDR3 DNA reads TGTGCCATCAGTACGACGGGGACTCCTACTGTCAATGAGCAGTTCTTC.

The CDR3 DNA is TGTGCCAGCAGTCCTGCCGGACAGGGTGAGGAAAAACTGTTTTTT. Protein: CASSPAGQGEEKLFF. J is TRBJ1-4 and V is TRBV28; 8 bases fit TRBD1. The V gene end was trimmed by 5 bases and the J gene end by 8 bases; junction bases not matched to a gene: 10. This CDR3 spans 15 amino acids. Germline lookup yields CDR1 MDHEN and CDR2 SYDVKM.

V is TRBV28 and J is TRBJ1-1; a weak D match, TRBD1 (5 bases). Per the germline V gene, CDR1 is MDHEN and CDR2 is SYDVKM. This CDR3 is 13 amino acids long. V was pared by 6 bases and J by 3 bases, with 11 bases between. The CDR3 DNA reads TGTGCCAGCAGGTGGATAGGGGACACTGAAGCTTTCTTT. Translation gives CASRWIGDTEAFF.

This clone was seen only once. The genes are TRBV4-1 and TRBJ2-7; the match to TRBD1 covers 8 bases. CDR3 length: 15 residues. From germline, CDR1 is MGHRA and CDR2 YSYEKL. J lost 5 bases, V lost 4 bases, and 10 bases had no gene match. The CDR3 DNA follows: TGCGCCAGCAGCCGGAACATTGGACAGGGAAACGAGCAGTACTTC. Protein product: CASSRNIGQGNEQYF.

The chain employs TRBV7-9 and TRBJ2-1, with 7 bases aligning to TRBD2. Germline CDR1 SEHNR, CDR2 FQNEAQ (reference sequence). There are 16 residues in the CDR3. V shed 5 bases and J 7 bases; nucleotides not matched to a gene: 14. The CDR3 reads CASSPLTSTLGNEQFF. The CDR3 DNA sequence: TGTGCCAGCAGCCCACTGACTAGCACCCTCGGGAATGAGCAGTTCTTC.

CDR3 DNA: TGCGCCAGCAGCCTCCGAGGGGGCGCGGGCACAGATACGCAGTATTTT. Translated, it gives CASSLRGGAGTDTQYF. The chain joins TRBV4-3 to TRBJ2-3; 7 nucleotides align to TRBD1. This CDR3 spans 16 amino acids. V gave up 4 bases and J gave up 1 base; unmatched junction bases: 8. The V gene's germline CDR1 is LGHNA and CDR2 YSLEER.

On this clone: A read error may produce the germline difference seen at one junction end. The same CDR3 arises from other DNA sequences in this sample as well. The rearrangement joins TRBV18 to TRBJ2-1; either TRBD1 or TRBD2 may fit D (7 bases each). Germline V gives CDR1 KGHSH, CDR2 LQKENI. There are 17 residues in the CDR3. CDR3 DNA: TGTGCCAGCTCACCACCGCTGGGAGGGACAGCCTACAATGAACAGTTCTTC. Translating gives CASSPPLGGTAYNEQFF.

The V gene is TRBV5-4, the J gene TRBJ2-5; D gene unclear. This CDR3 has 14 amino acids. V shed 7 bases and J shed 4 bases, with 17 bases lying between them. Germline assignment: CDR1 SGHNT and CDR2 YYREEE (reference sequence). The CDR3 loop is CASAPGPFRETQYF. The CDR3, as DNA: TGTGCCAGCGCCCCCGGTCCCTTTAGAGAGACCCAGTACTTC.